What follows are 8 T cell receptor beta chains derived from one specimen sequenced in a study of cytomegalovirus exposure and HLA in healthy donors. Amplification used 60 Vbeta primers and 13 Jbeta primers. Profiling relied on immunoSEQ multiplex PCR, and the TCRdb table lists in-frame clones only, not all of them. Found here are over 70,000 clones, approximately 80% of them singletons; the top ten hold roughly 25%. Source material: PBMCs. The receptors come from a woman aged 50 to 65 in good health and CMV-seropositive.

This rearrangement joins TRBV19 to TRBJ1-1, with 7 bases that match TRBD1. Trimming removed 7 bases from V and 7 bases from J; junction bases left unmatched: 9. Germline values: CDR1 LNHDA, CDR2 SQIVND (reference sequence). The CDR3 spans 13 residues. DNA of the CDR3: TGTGCCAGTATCTACCCACAGGGGCATGAAGCTTTCTTT. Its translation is CASIYPQGHEAFF.

Written as DNA, the CDR3 is TGTGCCAGCAGCCGGGGGGACGAGCAGTACTTC. Protein product: CASSRGDEQYF. This sequence joins TRBV5-6 and TRBJ2-7; 7 bases align to TRBD2. The trim removed 4 bases at V and 5 bases at J, leaving 0 bases unmatched. Germline lookup yields CDR1 SGHDT and CDR2 YYEEEE. The CDR3 spans 11 residues.

The CDR3: CASSLAPGAPYEQYV. In DNA form, the CDR3 reads TGTGCCAGCAGTTTAGCCCCAGGGGCCCCCTACGAGCAGTACGTC. V gene TRBV28 combines with J gene TRBJ2-7, with D possibly matching TRBD1 (6 bases). V lost 2 bases and J lost 2, with 13 bases in between. The CDR3 sequence is 15 residues long. CDR1 and CDR2 from the germline V gene are MDHEN and SYDVKM.

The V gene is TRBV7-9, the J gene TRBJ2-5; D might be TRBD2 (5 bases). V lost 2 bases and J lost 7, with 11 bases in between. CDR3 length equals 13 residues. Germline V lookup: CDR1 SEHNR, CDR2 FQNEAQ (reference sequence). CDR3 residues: CASSLSAGGTQYF. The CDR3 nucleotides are TGTGCCAGCAGCTTATCCGCGGGTGGGACCCAGTACTTC.

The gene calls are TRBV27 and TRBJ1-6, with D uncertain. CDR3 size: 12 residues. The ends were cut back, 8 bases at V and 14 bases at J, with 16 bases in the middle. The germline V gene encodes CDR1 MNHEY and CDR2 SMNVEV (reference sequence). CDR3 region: CASAGFLGTLHF. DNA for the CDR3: TGTGCCAGCGCGGGTTTTCTGGGGACCCTCCACTTT.

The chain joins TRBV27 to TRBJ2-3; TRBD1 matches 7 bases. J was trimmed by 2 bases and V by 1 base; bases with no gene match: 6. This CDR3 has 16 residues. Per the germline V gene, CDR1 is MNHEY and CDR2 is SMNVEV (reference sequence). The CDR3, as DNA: TGTGCCAGCAGTTTATTAATAGGGGGCCCCACAGATACGCAGTATTTT. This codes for CASSLLIGGPTDTQYF.

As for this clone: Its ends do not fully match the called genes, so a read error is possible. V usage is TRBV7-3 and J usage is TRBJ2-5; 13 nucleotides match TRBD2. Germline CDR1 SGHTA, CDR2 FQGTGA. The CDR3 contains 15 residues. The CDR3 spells CASSLTSGRAETQYF. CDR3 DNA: TGTGCCAGCAGCCTAACTAGCGGGAGGGCTGAGACCCAGTACTTC.

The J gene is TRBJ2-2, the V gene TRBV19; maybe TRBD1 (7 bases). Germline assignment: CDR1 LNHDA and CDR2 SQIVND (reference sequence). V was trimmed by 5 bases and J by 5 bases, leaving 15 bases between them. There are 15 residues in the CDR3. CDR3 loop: CASSFQAGGTGELFF. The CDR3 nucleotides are TGTGCCAGTAGTTTTCAGGCAGGGGGGACCGGGGAGCTGTTTTTT.